This TCR beta chain derives from a study of Ad26.COV2.S vaccination and SARS-CoV-2 variants. Study-wide background: Sample donor was a member of the COV1001 Ad26.COV2.S trial arm.

Data came from immunoSEQ multiplex PCR; TCRdb stores just in-frame clones and leaves some out. The repertoire holds some 410,000 clones, roughly 90% seen once, with under 2% in the top ten. The ends lost 3 bases at V and 6 bases at J; junction bases unmatched: 13. CDR1 is SGDLS, CDR2 YYNGEE, per germline. This CDR3 contains 16 residues. Noted treatment: over 15 received Ad26.COV2.S at low or high dose, single or two shots; several received placebo; per-sample allocation not given. Following the first vaccine or placebo injection, samples were taken on day 63. This clone was recorded only once. Antigen specificity is unknown. Study results and caveats: Analyses that measured TCR breadth and depth may have underestimated total T cell responses.

This specimen consisted of peripheral blood, obtained in a trial of Ad26.COV2.S vaccine versus placebo. The chain couples TRBV9 to TRBJ2-3; 7 nucleotides align to TRBD2. The source is a person aged 18 to 59 who received the Ad26.COV2.S COVID-19 vaccine or a placebo. The CDR3 protein is CASSAYTGEGLDTQYF. In nucleotides, the CDR3 is TGTGCCAGCAGCGCATACACGGGGGAGGGTTTGGATACGCAGTATTTT.